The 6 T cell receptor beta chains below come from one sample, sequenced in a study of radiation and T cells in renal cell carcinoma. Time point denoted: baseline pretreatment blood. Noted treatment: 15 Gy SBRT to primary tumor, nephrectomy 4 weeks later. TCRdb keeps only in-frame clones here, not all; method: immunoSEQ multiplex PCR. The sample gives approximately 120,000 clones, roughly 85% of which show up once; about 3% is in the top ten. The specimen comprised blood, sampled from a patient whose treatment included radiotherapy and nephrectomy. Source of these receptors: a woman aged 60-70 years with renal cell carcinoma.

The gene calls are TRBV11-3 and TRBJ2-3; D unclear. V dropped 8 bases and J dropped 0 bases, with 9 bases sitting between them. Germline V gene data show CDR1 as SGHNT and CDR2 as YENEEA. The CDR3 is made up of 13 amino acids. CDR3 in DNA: TGTGCCAGCGGGTACGCAAGCACAGATACGCAGTATTTT. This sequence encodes CASGYASTDTQYF.

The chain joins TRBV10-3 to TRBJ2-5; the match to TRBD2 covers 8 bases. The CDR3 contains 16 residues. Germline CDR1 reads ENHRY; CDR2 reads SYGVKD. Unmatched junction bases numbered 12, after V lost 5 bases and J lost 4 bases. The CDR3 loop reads CAISSNSGGPGETQYF. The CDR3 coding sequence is TGTGCCATCAGTTCGAATTCGGGGGGGCCAGGAGAGACCCAGTACTTC.

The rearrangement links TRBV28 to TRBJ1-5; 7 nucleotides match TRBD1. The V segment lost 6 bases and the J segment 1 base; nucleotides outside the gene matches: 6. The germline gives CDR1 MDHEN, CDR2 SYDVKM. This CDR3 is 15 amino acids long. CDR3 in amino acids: CASRSGTASNQPQHF. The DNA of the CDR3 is TGTGCCAGCAGGTCCGGGACAGCAAGCAATCAGCCCCAGCATTTT. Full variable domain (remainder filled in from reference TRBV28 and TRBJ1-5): DVKVTQSSRYLVKRTGEKVFLECVQDMDHENMFWYRQDPGLGLRLIYFSYDVKMKEKGDIPEGYSVSREKKERFSLILESASTNQTSMYLCASRSGTASNQPQHFGDGTRLSIL.

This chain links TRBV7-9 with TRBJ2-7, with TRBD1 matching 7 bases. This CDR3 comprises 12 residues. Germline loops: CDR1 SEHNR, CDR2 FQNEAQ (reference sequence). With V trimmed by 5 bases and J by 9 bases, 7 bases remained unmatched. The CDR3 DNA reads TGTGCCAGCAGCGCCGACAGGGATCGGCAGTACTTC. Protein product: CASSADRDRQYF.

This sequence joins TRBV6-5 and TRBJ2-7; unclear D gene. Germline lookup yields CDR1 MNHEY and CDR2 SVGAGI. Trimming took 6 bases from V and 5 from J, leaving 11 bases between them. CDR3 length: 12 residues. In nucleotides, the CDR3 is TGTGCCAGCAGCCGAACCCCCGACGAGCAGTACTTC. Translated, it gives CASSRTPDEQYF.

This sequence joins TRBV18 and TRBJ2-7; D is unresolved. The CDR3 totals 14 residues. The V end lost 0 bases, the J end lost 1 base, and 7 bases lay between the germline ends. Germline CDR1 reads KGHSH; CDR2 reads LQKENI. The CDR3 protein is CASSPPDGSYEQYF. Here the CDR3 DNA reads TGTGCCAGCTCACCACCGGACGGTTCCTACGAGCAGTACTTC.